Listed here are 19 T cell receptor beta chains from one sample, sequenced in a study of T cell responses to AZD1222 COVID-19 vaccine. The method was immunoSEQ multiplex PCR; TCRdb's version includes in-frame clones alone and lacks a portion of them. The sample has 140,000 to 150,000 clones, over 75% seen once. The sequences come from peripheral blood, collected on day 0 of AZD1222 vaccination. Source of these receptors: an adult in good health.

The rearrangement joins TRBV2 to TRBJ1-2, with 7 bases matching TRBD1. The germline V gene encodes CDR1 SNHLY and CDR2 FYNNEI. The CDR3 has 12 amino acids. Trimming cost V 6 bases and J 8 bases; bases outside gene matches: 6. Here the CDR3 reads CASSRDSRGYTF. CDR3 bases: TGTGCCAGCAGCCGGGACAGTCGGGGCTACACCTTC.

This clone was seen only a few times. V and J are TRBV19 and TRBJ2-7; D is undetermined. Trimming shortened V by 3 bases and J by 4 bases, and 4 bases separated the two germline ends. Germline V gives CDR1 LNHDA, CDR2 SQIVND (reference sequence). The CDR3 loop spans 11 amino acids. The CDR3 bases are TGTGCCAGTAGTATGGGGTACGAGCAGTACTTC. It specifies CASSMGYEQYF.

CDR3 nucleotide sequence: TGTGCCAGCAGTTACATGTACTACGAGCAGTACTTC. Its translation: CASSYMYYEQYF. The rearrangement joins TRBV12-3 or TRBV12-4 to TRBJ2-7; no definite D call. V was cut by 4 bases and J by 3 bases, with 7 bases left in between. The CDR3 runs to 12 residues.

This chain links TRBV27 with TRBJ2-3, with D possibly matching TRBD1 (5 bases). The length of the CDR3 is 15 residues. The germline gives CDR1 MNHEY, CDR2 SMNVEV (reference sequence). V lost 4 bases and J lost 0, with 11 bases in between. The CDR3 spells CASSSGSTSTDTQYF. DNA for the CDR3: TGTGCCAGCAGTTCAGGGTCCACAAGCACAGATACGCAGTATTTT.

This chain connects TRBV9 to TRBJ2-2; no clear D gene. Per the germline V gene, CDR1 is SGDLS and CDR2 is YYNGEE. There are 12 residues in the CDR3. Trimming removed 0 bases at V and 7 bases at J, with 4 bases between. The CDR3: CASSVVFGELFF. CDR3 in DNA: TGTGCCAGCAGCGTAGTATTCGGGGAGCTGTTTTTT.

Only one count was recorded for this clone. The chain is built from TRBV5-1 and TRBJ1-1; D is unclear. The germline CDR1 and CDR2 sequences are SGHRS and YFSETQ. V was shortened by 7 bases and J by 0 bases, with 7 bases between the two germline ends. This CDR3 spans 12 amino acids. CDR3 bases: TGCGCCAGCGGGGATCTGAACACTGAAGCTTTCTTT. Protein sequence: CASGDLNTEAFF.

This clone is a singleton in its sample. The chain employs TRBV12-2 and TRBJ1-2; the D call in the table, TRBD1, was not verified against the DNA. TRBV12-2 is reported as a pseudogene. This CDR3 contains 16 residues. The CDR3 DNA is TGTGCAAGTCGCGCCAGCCGGGACAGGAATAACTATGGCTACACCTTC. The encoded protein is CASRASRDRNNYGYTF.

The J gene is TRBJ1-5, the V gene TRBV6-5, with D tentatively TRBD1 (6 bases). CDR1 and CDR2 from the germline V gene are MNHEY and SVGAGI. The CDR3 has 15 residues. V was pared by 6 bases and J by 3 bases, with 15 bases between. The CDR3 DNA reads TGTGCCAGCAGCCTTACAGGGCAGCTCAATCAGCCCCAGCATTTT. Translation gives CASSLTGQLNQPQHF.

The rearrangement links TRBV30 to TRBJ1-6; no clear D. CDR3 length equals 13 residues. The V and J ends lost 0 bases and 11 bases respectively, with 11 bases between them. CDR1 GTSNPN and CDR2 SVGIG come from the germline V gene (reference sequence). The chain's CDR3 is CAWSVGPRAPLHF. CDR3 DNA: TGTGCCTGGAGTGTAGGCCCACGAGCACCCCTCCACTTT.

The chain recombines TRBV20-1 with TRBJ2-2; no definite D call. The CDR3 contains 8 residues. Per the germline V gene, CDR1 is DFQATT and CDR2 is SNEGSKA (reference sequence). The CDR3 DNA reads TGCAGCGCCGGGGAGCTGTTTTTT. Translated: CSAGELFF.

The chain has TRBV11-2 and TRBJ2-3; 10 bases align to TRBD2. V gave up 8 bases and J gave up 0 bases; unmatched junction bases: 8. Looked up from germline, CDR1 is SGHAT and CDR2 is FQNNGV. The CDR3 length is 16 residues. The CDR3 DNA sequence: TGTGCCAGCTCCCTAGGACTAGCGGCTAGCACAGATACGCAGTATTTT. This gives the protein CASSLGLAASTDTQYF. Using reference TRBV11-2 and TRBJ2-3 for the parts outside the CDR3, the full variable domain is EAGVAQSPRYKIIEKRQSVAFWCNPISGHATLYWYQQILGQGPKLLIQFQNNGVVDDSQLPKDRFSAERLKGVDSTLKIQPAKLEDSAVYLCASSLGLAASTDTQYFGPGTRLTVL.

The chain employs TRBV3-1 (or the pseudogene TRBV3-2) and TRBJ2-1; the D gene is possibly TRBD2 (5 bases). This CDR3 is 16 amino acids long. Trimming shortened V by 0 bases and J by 2 bases, and 11 bases separated the two germline ends. The germline gives CDR1 LGHDT, CDR2 YNNKEL (reference sequence). The CDR3 protein is CASSQDRRRAYNEQFF. The DNA of the CDR3 is TGTGCCAGCAGCCAAGATCGGCGGCGGGCCTACAATGAGCAGTTCTTC.

The chain recombines TRBV5-1 with TRBJ2-7, with 8 bases identical to TRBD2. The germline V gene encodes CDR1 SGHRS and CDR2 YFSETQ. The J segment lost 2 bases and the V segment lost 7 bases, leaving 8 bases of the junction unmatched. This CDR3 has 14 residues. The CDR3 coding sequence is TGCGCCAGCCATACAAGCGGGGGAGCCTACGAGCAGTACTTC. Translation gives CASHTSGGAYEQYF.

This sequence joins TRBV28 and TRBJ1-2, with D perhaps matching TRBD1 (6 bases). The CDR3 sequence is 15 residues long. The V gene lost 1 base and the J gene lost 5 bases, with 14 bases spanning the gap. CDR1 is MDHEN, CDR2 SYDVKM, per germline. The DNA for the CDR3 is TGTGCCAGCAGTTTATACGGGGGCCAACTTTATGGCTACACCTTC. Protein: CASSLYGGQLYGYTF.

V and J are TRBV7-2 and TRBJ1-2; possible D gene TRBD1, 6 bases. V dropped 4 bases and J dropped 6 bases, with 18 bases sitting between them. Germline CDR1 SGHTA, CDR2 FQGNSA. The CDR3 is 15 amino acids. The chain's CDR3 is CASSYPQGGDHGYTF. In nucleotides, the CDR3 is TGTGCCAGCAGCTATCCCCAAGGGGGGGATCATGGCTACACCTTC.

The V gene is TRBV10-3, the J gene TRBJ1-5; TRBD1 might be the D (5 bases). The CDR3 extends over 15 amino acids. Germline values: CDR1 ENHRY, CDR2 SYGVKD. Trimming left V 1 base short and J 5 bases short, with 12 bases between. For the CDR3, the DNA is TGTGCCATCAGTGAGTTTCAGGGATACGATCAGCCCCAGCATTTT. Encoded protein: CAISEFQGYDQPQHF.

This chain links TRBV19 with TRBJ1-5; D possibly corresponds to TRBD1 (6 bases). The germline V and J ends were trimmed by 3 bases and 8 bases, with 14 bases remaining between them. Germline values: CDR1 LNHDA, CDR2 SQIVND (reference sequence). CDR3 length: 14 amino acids. DNA for the CDR3: TGTGCCAGTAGTATTAGTACAGGGTTAAAGCCCCAGCATTTT. It codes for CASSISTGLKPQHF.

The V and J genes are TRBV20-1 and TRBJ2-1; TRBD2 aligns across 8 bases. Germline trimming cut 3 bases from V and 4 bases from J; bases unmatched to any gene: 8. CDR1 and CDR2 from the germline V gene are DFQATT and SNEGSKA (reference sequence). CDR3 length: 15 residues. The CDR3 region has the DNA TGCAGTGCTAGTCCAACTAGCGGCTTTTACAATGAGCAGTTCTTC. Translated: CSASPTSGFYNEQFF.

The chain employs TRBV5-6 and TRBJ1-2, with D uncertain. V was cut by 3 bases and J by 0 bases, with 15 bases left in between. Germline CDR1 is SGHDT and CDR2 is YYEEEE. There are 16 residues in the CDR3. CDR3 nucleotides: TGTGCCAGCAGCTCAACTAACACTATTACTAACTATGGCTACACCTTC. Protein: CASSSTNTITNYGYTF.